What follows are 17 T cell receptor beta chains derived from one specimen sequenced in a study of tissue T cells after allogeneic stem cell transplantation. Some clones are missing from TCRdb's copy, which holds only in-frame ones; the method was immunoSEQ multiplex PCR. The data hold more than 45,000 clones, with nearly 75% observed a single time. Source material: sorted cells pooled from one or two spleens. Receptor source: a pool of C57BL/6 mice in good health.

As regards this clone: Genes here carry mouse names. The read ends 1 residue early relative to the CDR3; the germline J gene fills the gap. The rearrangement links TRBV1 to TRBJ1-4; no reliable D call. The V end lost 2 bases, the J end lost 1 base, and 5 bases lay between the germline ends. Germline CDR1 NSQYPW, CDR2 LRSPGD (reference sequence). The CDR3 extends over 14 amino acids. The part of the CDR3 DNA that was read is TGCACCTGCAGTGCAAGGGATTCCAACGAAAGATTATTT. This encodes CTCSARDSNERLF. The full CDR3 reads CTCSARDSNERLFF.

On this clone itself: All gene names here are mouse names. The CDR3 extends 1 residue past the end of the read, so its final part is completed from the germline J gene. This chain links TRBV5 with TRBJ2-3; tentative D call: TRBD1 (6 bases). V was trimmed by 1 base and J by 3 bases, leaving 8 bases between them. The germline V gene encodes CDR1 LGHNA and CDR2 YNLKQL (reference sequence). The CDR3 spans 14 residues. The CDR3 bases that were read are TGTGCCAGCAGCCAAGGGAGGGGGGCAGAAACGCTGTAT. This gives the protein CASSQGRGAETLY. The entire CDR3 protein reads CASSQGRGAETLYF.

Concerning this clone: All gene names here are mouse names. The sequence runs out 1 residue before the end of the CDR3; the remainder is reconstructed from the germline J gene. The rearrangement links TRBV13-2 to TRBJ1-1; 7 nucleotides align to TRBD1. The J segment lost 3 bases and the V segment lost 0 bases, leaving 8 bases of the junction unmatched. This CDR3 contains 16 residues. Germline V gene sequence: CDR1 NNHNN, CDR2 SYGAGS (reference sequence). The CDR3 reads CASGDALRGRDTEVFF. CDR3 DNA, as far as it was read: TGTGCCAGCGGTGATGCCCTCAGGGGGAGGGACACAGAAGTCTTC.

Note on this clone: Mouse gene names and germline throughout. The read ends 1 residue early relative to the CDR3; the germline J gene fills the gap. The chain carries TRBV20 and TRBJ2-4; D is unresolved. The ends were cut back, 3 bases at V and 0 bases at J, with 4 bases in the middle. CDR1 is GFQATS and CDR2 is STVNSAI in the germline V gene. The CDR3 totals 12 residues. The covered CDR3 bases are TGTGGTGCTAGCCGTAGTCAAAACACCTTGTAC. This gives the protein CGASRSQNTLY. The full CDR3 protein reads CGASRSQNTLYF.

About this clone itself: Gene names and germline refer to mouse. The read is 1 residue too short to cover the CDR3 end, so that end is filled in from the germline J gene. V usage is TRBV19 and J usage is TRBJ2-7; 9 nucleotides agree with TRBD1. V gave up 0 bases and J gave up 0 bases; unmatched junction bases: 1. Per the germline V gene, CDR1 is FNHDT and CDR2 is SITEND (reference sequence). The CDR3 runs 15 residues. CDR3 sequence: CASSIGGQGSYEQYF. Incomplete CDR3 DNA: TGTGCCAGCAGTATAGGGGGACAGGGCTCCTATGAACAGTAC.

This clone has a handful of counts. Gene labels here are mouse ones. The read comes to an end 1 residue before the CDR3 does, leaving the germline J gene to fill in the end. The chain joins TRBV20 to TRBJ1-4; a weak D match, TRBD1 (6 bases). Trimming took off 3 bases at V and 3 bases at J, with 8 bases between the two ends. The germline CDR1 and CDR2 sequences are GFQATS and STVNSAI. The CDR3 sequence is 13 residues long. The CDR3 region is CGASTGPNERLFF. The DNA read from the CDR3 is TGTGGTGCTAGTACAGGGCCCAACGAAAGATTATTT. The variable domain in full, with the rest retrieved from reference TRBV20 and TRBJ1-4, is GALVYQYPRRTICKSGTSMRMECQAVGFQATSVAWYRQSPQKTFELIALSTVNSAIKYEQNFTQEKFPISHPNLSFSSMTVLNAYLEDRGLYLCGASTGPNERLFFGHGTKLSVL.

About this clone itself: The listed genes are named as in mouse. Sequencing ends 1 residue short of the CDR3 end; the germline J gene provides the rest. The rearrangement joins TRBV2 to TRBJ1-2, with 7 bases identical to TRBD1. The CDR3 is 15 residues long. J was trimmed by 0 bases and V by 0 bases; bases with no gene match: 1. Germline V gene data show CDR1 as LGHNA and CDR2 as YSYQKL. CDR3 DNA, as far as it was read: TGTGCCAGCAGCCAAGACGGGACAGCAAACTCCGACTACACC. Encoded protein: CASSQDGTANSDYT. The whole CDR3 region reads CASSQDGTANSDYTF.

With respect to this clone: Any gene name here is a mouse gene name. The read falls 1 residue short of the CDR3 end, and the missing part is taken from the germline J gene. The V call is TRBV12-2, the J call TRBJ2-3; 12 nucleotides agree with TRBD2. V was pared by 2 bases and J by 3 bases, with 5 bases of the junction left unmatched. Germline assignment: CDR1 SGHLS and CDR2 HYDKME. The CDR3 has 16 amino acids. The sequenced part of the CDR3 DNA is TGTGCCAGCTCTCGGGACTGGGGGGAGAGGGCAGAAACGCTGTAT. Its protein is CASSRDWGERAETLY. The CDR3 in full is CASSRDWGERAETLYF.

Notes on this clone: Gene names and germline refer to mouse. With the read ending 1 residue before the CDR3 end, the germline J gene is used to fill in that end. The J gene is TRBJ1-1, the V gene TRBV12-1, with 11 positions matching TRBD1. V lost 0 bases to trimming and J lost 6 bases; unmatched junction nucleotides: 2. Germline CDR1 and CDR2: SGHSN and HYEKVE. The length of the CDR3 is 14 residues. Incomplete CDR3 DNA: TGTGCCAGCTCTCTCGCGGACAGGGGGCCAGAAGTCTTC. Its translation: CASSLADRGPEVF. The full-length CDR3 reads as CASSLADRGPEVFF.

With respect to this clone: The gene names given are mouse names. The CDR3 end is not reached by the read, which stops 1 residue before it; the germline J gene fills it in. The chain joins TRBV13-2 to TRBJ2-5; 7 bases match TRBD2. The CDR3 covers 15 residues. Germline assignment: CDR1 NNHNN and CDR2 SYGAGS (reference sequence). The V segment lost 1 base and the J segment 2 bases; nucleotides outside the gene matches: 4. The CDR3 spells CASGDLGDRQDTQYF. CDR3 DNA (partial): TGTGCCAGCGGTGATCTGGGGGATCGCCAAGACACCCAGTAC.

Regarding this clone: The gene names given are mouse names. The CDR3 is CASSQGVNQDTQYF. The CDR3 DNA, read in part, is TGTGCCAGCAGTCAGGGGGTTAACCAAGACACCCAGTAC. The chain couples TRBV24 to TRBJ2-5; TRBD1 is a possible D gene (6 bases). The read stops 1 residue short of the end of the CDR3; the missing end is completed from the germline J gene. This CDR3 comprises 14 residues. In germline, CDR1 is KGHTA, CDR2 FRNEEI. V was trimmed by 4 bases and J by 0 bases, leaving 8 bases between them.

In regard to this clone: Gene names follow the mouse nomenclature. The read is 1 residue too short to cover the CDR3 end, so that end is filled in from the germline J gene. This chain connects TRBV26 to TRBJ2-3, with D perhaps matching TRBD1 (5 bases). The germline gives CDR1 KGHPV, CDR2 FQNQEV (reference sequence). The CDR3 totals 15 residues. V lost 1 base, J lost 0 bases, and 8 bases lay in between. Here the CDR3 reads CASSLLRGSAETLYF. The sequenced part of the CDR3 DNA is TGTGCCAGCAGTCTGTTGAGGGGTAGTGCAGAAACGCTGTAT.

This clone was counted only a few times. Gene names denote mouse genes. The read terminates 1 residue ahead of where the CDR3 ends, so the germline J gene completes it. The chain combines TRBV13-1 with TRBJ2-5; D may be TRBD1 (6 bases). CDR3 length: 15 amino acids. The V and J ends lost 0 bases and 4 bases respectively, with 12 bases between them. Germline loops: CDR1 NSHNY, CDR2 SYGAGN. The CDR3 reads CASSDAGRGKDTQYF. The CDR3 DNA, read in part, is TGTGCCAGCAGTGATGCGGGCAGGGGTAAAGACACCCAGTAC.

Comments on this clone: These gene names are mouse names. Sequencing ends 1 residue short of the CDR3 end; the germline J gene provides the rest. This sequence joins TRBV12-1 and TRBJ2-1; 12 bases agree with TRBD2. This CDR3 contains 16 residues. Germline assignment: CDR1 SGHSN and CDR2 HYEKVE. The V gene end was trimmed by 1 base and the J gene end by 2 bases; junction bases not matched to a gene: 2. The CDR3 bases that were read are TGTGCCAGCTCTCTGACTGGGGGGGCTGACTATGCTGAGCAGTTC. Protein sequence: CASSLTGGADYAEQF. The entire CDR3 protein reads CASSLTGGADYAEQFF.

This clone came up a few times. Mouse names are used for the genes. Read data end 1 residue before the CDR3 end; the end is taken from the germline J gene. The rearrangement links TRBV2 to TRBJ1-5, with 10 bases lining up with TRBD1. V shed 4 bases, J shed 6 bases, and the junction held 6 bases outside the gene matches. CDR3 size: 15 residues. Germline-derived CDR1 and CDR2 are LGHNA and YSYQKL. CDR3 DNA (partial): TGTGCCAGCAGCCTCGAGGGACAGGGGTCCCAGGCTCCGCTT. Translated: CASSLEGQGSQAPL. The full CDR3 protein reads CASSLEGQGSQAPLF.

Regarding this clone: Gene names follow the mouse nomenclature. Coverage ceases 1 residue before the CDR3 finishes, and the germline J gene fills in the end. V is TRBV4 and J is TRBJ2-7; 8 bases line up with TRBD2. Germline V CDR1 and CDR2: LGHDT, YNNKQL (reference sequence). The CDR3 consists of 12 residues. Trimming removed 3 bases from V and 6 bases from J; junction bases left unmatched: 1. CDR3 loop: CASSYGGAEQYF. CDR3 DNA, as far as it was read: TGTGCCAGCAGCTACGGGGGGGCTGAACAGTAC.

Notes on this clone: Gene names refer to mouse genes. The read halts 1 residue ahead of the CDR3 end, with the missing end drawn from the germline J gene. This chain connects TRBV19 to TRBJ2-5; 8 bases are shared with TRBD2. J gave up 0 bases and V 4 bases, and 4 bases lay outside the gene matches. This CDR3 has 15 amino acids. The germline CDR1 and CDR2 sequences are FNHDT and SITEND (reference sequence). CDR3 sequence: CASSGGGGNQDTQYF. The sequenced part of the CDR3 DNA is TGTGCCAGCAGTGGTGGGGGGGGGAACCAAGACACCCAGTAC.